This T cell receptor beta chain came from a study of cytomegalovirus exposure and HLA in healthy donors (TCRdb year 2017). General notes on the study: An earlier analysis of 587 of the donors reported over 250 Gb of sequence data and 100 million to 120 million unique TCR beta sequences obtained from about 200 million T cells. The study profiled the T cell repertoires of about 640 subjects by immunosequencing and related them to cytomegalovirus serostatus. A later analysis re-examined previously published TCR beta repertoires from 500 to 700 donors and added high-resolution HLA genotyping to investigate patterns of TCR occurrence. Donor age, sex, ethnicity and CMV serostatus were collected together with the repertoire data. A handful of DR-DQ haplotypes were handled as single units for association and clustering because linkage in the cohort was strong. The genetic ancestry cluster associated with self-reported Caucasian donors included about 81% of the roughly 400 genotyped donors. In addition to the first cohort of 666 subjects, a separate validation cohort of under 150 different subjects was used. To decide whether each TCR beta V gene segment behaved as functional or pseudogenic, an earlier analysis of fewer than 750 of the donors relied on high-throughput TCR beta sequencing. All discovery cohort repertoires had been generated using a single sequencing platform. The study aimed to test whether signatures of past pathogen exposure could be identified by cataloging public T cell receptors. Genome-wide SNP genotypes for about 65% of the roughly 700 donors were used in a later genetic analysis, which treated that subset as a discovery cohort. The study combined high-throughput TCR immunosequencing, statistical association of individual TCRs with disease status, and machine learning to predict cytomegalovirus infection status. Both class I and class II loci were covered by HLA typing, at four-digit resolution. Approximately 300 gigabases of sequencing data and about 92 million unique TCR sequences made up an early release that covered roughly 670 HLA-typed donors. Rather than drawing on any new phenotypic data, the later analysis identified candidate immune exposures from TCR beta sequences and the way those sequences occurred across donors. Typing coverage varied by locus: about 629-640 donors for A, B, C, DRB1 and DQB1; 500 to 550 for DQA1; some 610 for DPA1; approximately 470 for DPB1. Among around 400 genotyped donors of the cohort, an average of about 220,000 unique TCR beta nucleotide sequences was sequenced per donor, of which approximately 18% were non-productive.

The cohort consisted of more than 650 healthy bone marrow donors. All cohort members were sampled while nominally healthy, although unrecorded immune exposures were likely present. The donor was CMV seronegative and belonged to the group of 352 seronegative cohort members. A peripheral blood sample was collected from each donor, and TCR beta sequencing was performed on peripheral blood mononuclear cells. Genomic DNA was extracted from the blood cell samples with the Qiagen DNeasy Blood Extraction Kit. From the germline V gene, CDR1 is LGHNA and CDR2 is YNFKEQ. From cysteine to phenylalanine, the CDR3 is 13 amino acids long. Only the CDR3 part of the read is kept: 39 bases, read in frame from the first base. V is cut back by 1 base and J by 6 bases, with 2 bases in the junction unmatched. What the authors observed across the whole study: Linkage disequilibrium might explain the correlated functional status among segregating V segments, but an unknown experimental factor could not be excluded. The classifier was reported to diagnose cytomegalovirus status with high specificity and sensitivity in both the original and validation cohorts. Because the 87-base-pair reads could not distinguish some IMGT-functional V segments, including TRBV6-2 and TRBV6-3, those segments were excluded. In a later analysis, HLA-associated TCR beta chains were found to be more clonally expanded and to have lower generation probabilities than equally common non-associated chains. Because counts were too low, 15 to 20 rarely observed V segments, including chromosome 9 orphons, were excluded from the earlier analysis of 587 of the donors. Only TCR beta chains were sequenced in this cohort, and the absence of alpha or paired-chain data limited detectable features. Because HLA typing was missing for some donors at each locus, association tests included only the typed subset. According to a later analysis, TCR association rates differed among HLA loci, with DRB1 alleles showing the most associated TCRs and HLA-C alleles showing the fewest. In a later analysis, most CMV-associated TCR beta chains were found to appear HLA-restricted, with HLA associations seemingly driven largely by CMV exposure. While some public TCRs were present in many individuals, most TCR sequences turned up only very rarely across donors. A later genetic analysis reported fewer N-insertions in productive TCRs among donors in an Asian-associated ancestry cluster than the approximately 670-donor mean. When HLA alleles, especially DR and DQ, strongly co-occurred, TCR associations were difficult to assign to individual alleles. According to a later analysis, parvovirus B19, influenza, CMV and Epstein-Barr virus appeared linked to several top co-occurrence clusters. According to the authors, the approach could potentially be generalized to other disease states and immunological phenotypes. In vitro tests confirmed that a few of the cytomegalovirus-associated TCR beta chains recognize cytomegalovirus antigens. Presence/absence analyses assumed roughly uniform sequencing depth across donors, an assumption that may not hold. At a false discovery rate of 0.05, a later analysis linked some 17,000 TCR beta sequences to specific HLA alleles. A further reported finding was that TCR beta sequences accurately predicted the HLA-A and HLA-B alleles for most subjects in the first cohort. In the study, 150 to 200 TCR beta chains were listed as associated with cytomegalovirus. A cluster of highly shared sequence variants was judged likely to be a technical artifact of the sequencing pipeline. For the cohort, immune exposure information was limited to CMV serostatus. An association between a missense DCLRE1C variant and V-gene and J-gene trimming of TCR beta chains was found in a later genetic analysis and replicated in an independent cohort. In an earlier analysis of some 550 of the donors, most TCR beta V segments were observed in productive rearrangements about 90% or about 30% of the time, broadly matching IMGT annotations.

This clone is a singleton in its sample. The antigen it recognizes is unknown. The record has no base qualities; no much larger clone is one base away. At the DNA level, this CDR3 is encoded by other sequences in the same sample as well. Library preparation employed the immunoSEQ multiplex PCR assay. A mixture of 60 forward primers for TCR Vbeta segments and 13 reverse primers for TCR Jbeta segments was used in the multiplex PCR. The CDR3 region of rearranged TCR beta genes was amplified from genomic DNA by a multiplex PCR assay. The amplified TCR beta libraries were sequenced on the Illumina HiSeq System as 87-base-pair reads. As for the authors' bioinformatics: A later analysis tallied approximately 87 million unique TCR beta chains across the 660 or so repertoires, and about 10 million of those chains were shared by two or more donors. To remove PCR and sequencing errors, raw reads were error-corrected and collapsed into unique sequences using a nearest-neighbor algorithm that merged closely related sequences. V, D and J gene segments were assigned by aligning CDR3 sequences to IMGT reference sequences. For a sequence to be retained, at least a six-nucleotide match to both a V gene segment and a J gene segment was required. Rearrangements were classified as productive when the CDR3 lacked stop codons and remained in frame with V and J, and all other rearrangements were classified as non-productive. Following IMGT convention, CDR3 was defined as the stretch from the second conserved V-encoded cysteine up to the conserved J-encoded phenylalanine. In an earlier analysis of more than 550 of the donors, sequences lacking an unambiguous match to a single V gene segment were excluded. An earlier analysis of several hundred of the donors classified V segments as functional when productive rearrangements were above 56.7% and as segregating when the standard deviation between donors was above 5%. A statistical classification framework was built for diagnosing cytomegalovirus status from the catalog of TCR beta chain sequences. In a later analysis, TCR nucleotide sequences were compared against IMGT/GENE-DB human TR gene sequences so that V and J genes could be assigned. Using the TCRdist pipeline, a later analysis assigned CDR3 sequences along with most-parsimonious VDJ recombination scenarios. In a later analysis, each TCR beta chain was defined by its CDR3 amino acid sequence together with its V-gene family, and reads lacking a unique V-gene family were excluded. A later analysis removed 592 highly shared, low-generation-probability nucleotide sequences to deal with suspected cross-contamination and a sequencing artifact. In a later analysis, a clonal expansion index for each public chain was calculated from normalized within-repertoire ranks of inferred template counts. A later analysis computed generation probabilities with a VDJ recombination model fitted to out-of-frame rearrangements, and checked the results against IGoR. A later analysis scored TCR-TCR, TCR-HLA and TCR-CMV co-occurrence with hypergeometric tests, applying a repertoire-size bias correction to TCR pairs. False discovery rates were estimated in a later analysis by permuting HLA or CMV assignments 20 times. A later analysis grouped co-occurring TCRs with DBSCAN, adding TCRdist sequence similarity when clustering within HLA-allele-positive subsets. For co-occurrence clustering, repertoires with fewer than 30,000 or more than 120,000 public chains were excluded, along with five or six repertoires with anomalous nucleotide sharing. The table was pulled from immuneACCESS by TCRdb, which kept in-frame rearrangements only. Such tables lose some clones; where checked, under half of the loss comes from unresolved V genes, and the rest has no known cause. V and J calls and clone size are as listed in that table; D and trimming were resolved from the DNA. The sample data list 100,000 or so clones, and around three quarters of these were observed just once. The ten most abundant clones make up over 3.5% of the sample.

In this chain, TRBV4-2 is recombined with TRBJ1-1; TRBD1 fits 7 bases in the junction. The receptor was isolated from a man aged 35-49 years in good health and CMV-seronegative. Material for sequencing was PBMCs. The bases read TGTGCCAGCAGCCAAGGGCAGGGGGCTGAAGCTTTCTTT. Its protein is CASSQGQGAEAFF.